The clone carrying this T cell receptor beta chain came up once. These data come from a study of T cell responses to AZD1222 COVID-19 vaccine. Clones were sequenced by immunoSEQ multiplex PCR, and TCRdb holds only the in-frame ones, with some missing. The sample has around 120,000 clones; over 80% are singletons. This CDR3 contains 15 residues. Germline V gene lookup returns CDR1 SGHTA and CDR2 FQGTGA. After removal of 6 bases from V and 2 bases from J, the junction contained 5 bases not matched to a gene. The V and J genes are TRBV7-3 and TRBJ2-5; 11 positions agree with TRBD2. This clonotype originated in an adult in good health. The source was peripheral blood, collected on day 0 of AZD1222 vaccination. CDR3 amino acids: CASSLGLAAQETQYF. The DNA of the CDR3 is TGTGCCAGCAGTTTGGGACTAGCGGCACAAGAGACCCAGTACTTC.